The T cell receptor (beta chain) under discussion was sequenced for a study of blood T cells in healthy people across ages. The CDR3 has 14 residues. V lost 4 bases and J 1 base, leaving 10 bases between the germline ends. Germline V gives CDR1 MNHEY, CDR2 SMNVEV (reference sequence). Combining a sample-barcoded 5' primer with a J-beta primer mix, a second PCR ran for about 7 to 11 cycles. TCRdb re-derived calls from the 5' RACE reads in MiXCR, one entry per CDR3 protein. The sample holds around 1,000,000 distinct CDR3 sequences, 20% to 25% seen once. Another study also made use of these data, one on T cells of mothers and their children. From that paper: Sequencing revealed no T cell clones that were persistent and microchimeric.

Sequences were obtained from blood. The genes are TRBV27 and TRBJ1-1; D remains ambiguous. This clonotype was sampled from a girl under 10 years old in good health. CDR3 region: CASSSDWENTEAFF. DNA for the CDR3: TGTGCCAGCAGTTCGGACTGGGAGAACACTGAAGCTTTCTTT.